This T cell receptor (beta chain) was captured by sequencing in a study of vaccination and CD4 T cells after COVID-19. Across the whole study: After nasal swab PCR-confirmed SARS-CoV-2, roughly ten convalescents had mild disease and one severe. For post-vaccine samples, collection took place a median around 70 days after dose two, ranging from 14 to 241. Post-COVID draws came a median approximately 93 days after diagnosis (range 35 to 161).

This clonotype has more than one count but fewer than ten. Its specificity is not known. Trimming removed 2 bases at V and 6 bases at J, with 11 bases between. Germline loops: CDR1 GTSNPN, CDR2 SVGIG (reference sequence). The CDR3 runs 13 residues. As to treatment: roughly ten-day PBMC culture with coronavirus spike peptide pools or control peptides (ViraFEST assay). Cultured CD4+ T cell DNA underwent sequencing with the Oncomine TCR Beta short-read assay. Investigators obtained genomic DNA by extraction from cultured CD4+ T cells. Each CDR3 protein is one row after TCRdb ran MiXCR on the PCR reads. The sample holds approximately 16,000 distinct CDR3 sequences; 30% to 45% are singletons and the top ten take 13% to 15%.

The source material was cultured CD4+ T cells from blood. This TCR came from a human donor with COVID-19. The chain uses TRBV30 and TRBJ1-5; D might be TRBD1 (5 bases). In nucleotides, the CDR3 is TGTGCCTGGAGTCAGGGAGAGTCTCAGCCCCAGCATTTT. This gives the protein CAWSQGESQPQHF. The whole variable domain, remainder taken from reference TRBV30 and TRBJ1-5, is SQTIHQWPATLVQPVGSPLSLECTVEGTSNPNLYWYRQAAGRGLQLLFYSVGIGQISSEVPQNLSASRPQDRQFILSSKKLLLSDSGFYLCAWSQGESQPQHFGDGTRLSIL.